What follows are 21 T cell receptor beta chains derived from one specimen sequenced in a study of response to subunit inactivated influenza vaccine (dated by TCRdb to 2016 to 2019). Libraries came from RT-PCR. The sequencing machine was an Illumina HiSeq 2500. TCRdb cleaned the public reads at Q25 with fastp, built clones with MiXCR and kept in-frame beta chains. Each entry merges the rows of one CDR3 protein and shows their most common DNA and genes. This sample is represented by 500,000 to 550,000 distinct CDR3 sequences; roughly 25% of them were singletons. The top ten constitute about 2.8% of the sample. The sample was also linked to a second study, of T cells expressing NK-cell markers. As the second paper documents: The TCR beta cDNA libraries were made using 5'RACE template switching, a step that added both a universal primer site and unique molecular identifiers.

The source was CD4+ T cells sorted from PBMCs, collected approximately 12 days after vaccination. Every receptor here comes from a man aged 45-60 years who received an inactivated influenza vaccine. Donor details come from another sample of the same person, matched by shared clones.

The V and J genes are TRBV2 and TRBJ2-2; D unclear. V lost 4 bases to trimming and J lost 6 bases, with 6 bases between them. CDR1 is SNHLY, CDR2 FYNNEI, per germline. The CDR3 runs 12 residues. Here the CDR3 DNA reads TGTGCCAGCAGTGCGGCCCCCGGGGAGCTGTTTTTT. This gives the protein CASSAAPGELFF.

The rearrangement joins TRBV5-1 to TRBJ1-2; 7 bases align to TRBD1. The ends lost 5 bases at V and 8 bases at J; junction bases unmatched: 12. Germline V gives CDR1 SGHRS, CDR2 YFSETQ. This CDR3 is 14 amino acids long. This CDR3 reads CASRAGQMDDGYTF. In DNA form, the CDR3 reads TGCGCCAGCAGGGCGGGACAGATGGATGACGGCTACACCTTC.

CDR3 amino acids: CSARGYRGSTDTQYF. The DNA of the CDR3 is TGCAGTGCTAGAGGGTATCGGGGAAGCACAGATACGCAGTATTTT. The chain combines TRBV20-1 with TRBJ2-3; perhaps TRBD2 as D (5 bases). V shed 1 base and J shed 0 bases, with 11 bases lying between them. The CDR3 has 15 residues. Germline V gene lookup returns CDR1 DFQATT and CDR2 SNEGSKA (reference sequence).

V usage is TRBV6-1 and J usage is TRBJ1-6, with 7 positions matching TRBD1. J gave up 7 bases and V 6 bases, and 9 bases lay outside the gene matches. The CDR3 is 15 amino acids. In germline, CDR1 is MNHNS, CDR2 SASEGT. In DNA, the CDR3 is TGTGCCAGCAGCCCAGGGAGGGGGCGAAATTCACCCCTCCACTTT. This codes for CASSPGRGRNSPLHF.

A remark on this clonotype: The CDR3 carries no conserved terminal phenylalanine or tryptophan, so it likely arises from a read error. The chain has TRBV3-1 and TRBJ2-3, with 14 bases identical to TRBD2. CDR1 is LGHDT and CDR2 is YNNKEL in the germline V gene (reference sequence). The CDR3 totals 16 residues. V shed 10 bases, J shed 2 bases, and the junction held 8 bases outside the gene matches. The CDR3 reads CATYRTSGGHTDTQYL. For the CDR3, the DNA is TGTGCCACCTACAGGACTAGCGGGGGGCACACAGATACGCAGTATCTT.

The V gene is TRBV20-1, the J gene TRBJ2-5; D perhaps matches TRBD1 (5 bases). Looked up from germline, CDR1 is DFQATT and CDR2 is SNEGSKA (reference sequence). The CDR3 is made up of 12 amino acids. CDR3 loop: CSQKGVGETQYF. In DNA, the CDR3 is TGCTCACAGAAAGGGGTTGGTGAGACCCAGTACTTC.

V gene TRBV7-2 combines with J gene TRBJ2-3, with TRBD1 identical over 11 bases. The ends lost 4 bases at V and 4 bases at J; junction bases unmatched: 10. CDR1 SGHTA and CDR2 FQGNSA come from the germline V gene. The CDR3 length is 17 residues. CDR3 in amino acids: CASSSHRRTGGPDTQYF. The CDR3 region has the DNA TGTGCCAGCAGCTCCCACCGTAGGACAGGGGGCCCAGATACGCAGTATTTT.

The CDR3 sequence: CASGSRMAGELFF. The DNA of the CDR3 is TGTGCCAGCGGCTCAAGGATGGCCGGGGAGCTGTTTTTT. The V gene is TRBV14, the J gene TRBJ2-2; D ambiguous. Germline loops: CDR1 SGHDN, CDR2 FVKESK. Trimming shortened V by 8 bases and J by 6 bases, and 13 bases separated the two germline ends. The CDR3 sequence is 13 residues long.

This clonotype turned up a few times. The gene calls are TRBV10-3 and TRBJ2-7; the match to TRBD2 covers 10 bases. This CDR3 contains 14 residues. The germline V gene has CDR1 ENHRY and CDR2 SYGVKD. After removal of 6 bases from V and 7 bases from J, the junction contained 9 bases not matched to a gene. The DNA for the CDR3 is TGTGCCATCAGGGGGCTAGCGGGAGTTGGTGAGCAGTACTTC. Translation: CAIRGLAGVGEQYF.

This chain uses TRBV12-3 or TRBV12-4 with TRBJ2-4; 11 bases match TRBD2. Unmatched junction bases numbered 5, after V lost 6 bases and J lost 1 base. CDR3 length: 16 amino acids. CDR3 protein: CASRGIAGGAKNIQYF. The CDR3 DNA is TGTGCCAGCAGGGGGATAGCGGGAGGGGCCAAAAACATTCAGTACTTC.

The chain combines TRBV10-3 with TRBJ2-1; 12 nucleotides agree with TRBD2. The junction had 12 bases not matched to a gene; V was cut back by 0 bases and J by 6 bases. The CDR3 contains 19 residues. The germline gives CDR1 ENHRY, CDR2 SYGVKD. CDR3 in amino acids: CAISESLAGGTSTTNEQFF. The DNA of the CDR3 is TGTGCCATCAGTGAGTCTCTAGCGGGAGGGACATCTACAACCAATGAGCAGTTCTTC.

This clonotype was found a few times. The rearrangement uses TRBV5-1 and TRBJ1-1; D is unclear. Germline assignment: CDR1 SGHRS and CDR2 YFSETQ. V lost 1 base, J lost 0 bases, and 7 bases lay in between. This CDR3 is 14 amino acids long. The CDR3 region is CASSLSTLNTEAFF. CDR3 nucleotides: TGCGCCAGCAGCTTGTCTACACTGAACACTGAAGCTTTCTTT.

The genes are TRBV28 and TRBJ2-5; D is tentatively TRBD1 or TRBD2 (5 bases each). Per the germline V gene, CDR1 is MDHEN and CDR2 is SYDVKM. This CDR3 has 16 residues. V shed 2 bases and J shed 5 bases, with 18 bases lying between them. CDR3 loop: CASSLGGRMLGETQYF. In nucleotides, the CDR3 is TGTGCCAGCAGTTTAGGGGGACGGATGTTAGGGGAGACCCAGTACTTC.

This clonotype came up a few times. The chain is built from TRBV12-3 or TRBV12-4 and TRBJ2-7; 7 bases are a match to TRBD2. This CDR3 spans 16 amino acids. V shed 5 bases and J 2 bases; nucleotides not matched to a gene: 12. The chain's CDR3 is CASSRNNWGGPYEQYF. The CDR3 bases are TGTGCCAGCAGTCGAAATAATTGGGGGGGTCCCTACGAGCAGTACTTC.

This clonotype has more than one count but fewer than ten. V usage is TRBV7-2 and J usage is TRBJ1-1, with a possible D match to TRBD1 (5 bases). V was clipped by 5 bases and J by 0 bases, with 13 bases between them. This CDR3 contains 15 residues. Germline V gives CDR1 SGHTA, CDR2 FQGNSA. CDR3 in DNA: TGTGCCAGCAGCCCCATGGGGGTCTTGAACACTGAAGCTTTCTTT. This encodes CASSPMGVLNTEAFF.

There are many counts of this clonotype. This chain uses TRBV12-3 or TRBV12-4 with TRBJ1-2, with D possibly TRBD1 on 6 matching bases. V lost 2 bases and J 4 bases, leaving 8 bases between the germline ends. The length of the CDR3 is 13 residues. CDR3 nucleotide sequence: TGTGCCAGCAGTTTAACAGGGAGCTATGGCTACACCTTC. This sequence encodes CASSLTGSYGYTF.

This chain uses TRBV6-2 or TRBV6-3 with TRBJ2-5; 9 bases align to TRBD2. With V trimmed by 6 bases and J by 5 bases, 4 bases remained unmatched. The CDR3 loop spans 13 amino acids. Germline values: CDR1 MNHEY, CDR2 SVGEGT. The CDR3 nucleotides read TGTGCCAGCAGACGGACTAGCGTGGAGACCCAGTACTTC. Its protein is CASRRTSVETQYF.

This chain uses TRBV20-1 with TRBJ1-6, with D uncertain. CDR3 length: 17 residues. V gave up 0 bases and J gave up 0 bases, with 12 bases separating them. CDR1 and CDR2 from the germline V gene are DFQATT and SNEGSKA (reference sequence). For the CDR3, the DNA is TGCAGTGCTAGAGATCTGAGAGCGAGCTCCTATAATTCACCCCTCCACTTT. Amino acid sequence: CSARDLRASSYNSPLHF.

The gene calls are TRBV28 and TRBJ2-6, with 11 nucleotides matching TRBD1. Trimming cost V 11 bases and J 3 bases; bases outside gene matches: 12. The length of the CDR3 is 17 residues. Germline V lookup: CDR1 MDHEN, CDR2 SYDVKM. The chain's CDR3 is CAASGTGGPFGANVLTF. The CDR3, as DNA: TGTGCCGCCTCCGGGACAGGGGGGCCCTTTGGGGCCAACGTCCTGACTTTC.

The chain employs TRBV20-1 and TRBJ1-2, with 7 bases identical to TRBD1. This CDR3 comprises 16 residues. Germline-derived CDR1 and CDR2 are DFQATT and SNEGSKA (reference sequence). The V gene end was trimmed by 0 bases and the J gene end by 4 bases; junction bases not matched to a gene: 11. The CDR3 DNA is TGCAGTGCTAGAGAGAGAGGGGGACAGTTCCTCTATGGCTACACCTTC. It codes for CSARERGGQFLYGYTF.

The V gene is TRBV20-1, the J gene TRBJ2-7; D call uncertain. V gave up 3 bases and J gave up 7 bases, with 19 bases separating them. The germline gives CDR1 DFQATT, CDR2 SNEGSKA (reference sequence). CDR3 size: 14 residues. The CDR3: CSASRGVAGREQYF. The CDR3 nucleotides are TGCAGTGCTAGCCGAGGAGTGGCAGGTCGAGAGCAGTACTTC.